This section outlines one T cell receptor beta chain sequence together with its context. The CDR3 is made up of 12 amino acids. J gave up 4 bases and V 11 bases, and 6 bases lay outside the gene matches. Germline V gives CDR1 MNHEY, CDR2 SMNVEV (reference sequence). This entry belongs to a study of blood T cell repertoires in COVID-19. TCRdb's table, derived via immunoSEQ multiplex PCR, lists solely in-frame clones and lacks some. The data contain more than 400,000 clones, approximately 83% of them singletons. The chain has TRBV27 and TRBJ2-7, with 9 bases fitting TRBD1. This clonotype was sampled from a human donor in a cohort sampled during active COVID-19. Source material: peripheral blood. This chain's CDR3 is CASSGTGYEQYF. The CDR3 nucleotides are TGTGCCTCGTCCGGGACAGGGTACGAGCAGTACTTC.